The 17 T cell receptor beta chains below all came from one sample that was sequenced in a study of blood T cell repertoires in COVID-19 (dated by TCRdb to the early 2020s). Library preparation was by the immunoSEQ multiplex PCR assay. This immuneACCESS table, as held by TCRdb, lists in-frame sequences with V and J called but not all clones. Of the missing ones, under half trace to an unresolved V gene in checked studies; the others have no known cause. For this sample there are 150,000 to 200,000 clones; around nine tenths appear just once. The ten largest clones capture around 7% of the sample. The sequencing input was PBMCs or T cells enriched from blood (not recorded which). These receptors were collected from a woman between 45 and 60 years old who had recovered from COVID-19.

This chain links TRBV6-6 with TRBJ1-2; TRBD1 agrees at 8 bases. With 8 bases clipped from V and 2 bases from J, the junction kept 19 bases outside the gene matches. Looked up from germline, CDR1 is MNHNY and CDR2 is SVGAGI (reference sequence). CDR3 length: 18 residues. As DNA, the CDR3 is TGTGCCAGCGGTCCCACCGGACAGGGATTGAGGGGCAACTATGGCTACACCTTC. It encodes CASGPTGQGLRGNYGYTF.

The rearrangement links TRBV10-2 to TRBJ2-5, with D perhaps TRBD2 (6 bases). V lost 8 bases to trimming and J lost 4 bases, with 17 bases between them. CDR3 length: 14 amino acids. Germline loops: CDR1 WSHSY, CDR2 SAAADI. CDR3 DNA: TGCGCCAGCGTTCGGGAGCCTCAGAGAGAGACCCAGTACTTC. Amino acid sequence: CASVREPQRETQYF.

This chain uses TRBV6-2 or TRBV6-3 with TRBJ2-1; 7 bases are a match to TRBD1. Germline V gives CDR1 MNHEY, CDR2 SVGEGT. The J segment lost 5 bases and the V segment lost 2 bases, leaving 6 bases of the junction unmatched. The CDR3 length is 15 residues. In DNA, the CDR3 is TGTGCCAGCAGTTACCCGGGACAGCCCGACAATGAGCAGTTCTTC. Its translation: CASSYPGQPDNEQFF.

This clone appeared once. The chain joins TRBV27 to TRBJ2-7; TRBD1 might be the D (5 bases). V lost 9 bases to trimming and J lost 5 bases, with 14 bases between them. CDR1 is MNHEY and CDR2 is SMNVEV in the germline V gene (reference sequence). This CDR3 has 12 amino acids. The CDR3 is CASSTPRDEQYF. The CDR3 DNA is TGTGCCAGTTCGACCCCCAGGGACGAGCAGTACTTC.

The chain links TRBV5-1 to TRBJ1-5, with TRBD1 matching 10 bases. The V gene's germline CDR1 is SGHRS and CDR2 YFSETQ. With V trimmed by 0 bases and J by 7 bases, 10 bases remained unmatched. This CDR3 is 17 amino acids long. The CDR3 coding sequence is TGCGCCAGCAGCTTGGCCTCCGGGACAGGGGTTGCCCAGCCCCAGCATTTT. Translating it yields CASSLASGTGVAQPQHF.

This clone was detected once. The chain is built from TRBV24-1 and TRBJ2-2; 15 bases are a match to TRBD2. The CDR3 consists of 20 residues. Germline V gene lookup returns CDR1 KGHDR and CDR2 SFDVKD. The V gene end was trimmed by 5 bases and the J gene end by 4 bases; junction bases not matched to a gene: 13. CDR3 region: CATSGAPGTSGGRITGELFF. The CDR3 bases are TGTGCCACCAGTGGTGCGCCCGGGACTAGCGGGGGGCGGATCACCGGGGAGCTGTTTTTT.

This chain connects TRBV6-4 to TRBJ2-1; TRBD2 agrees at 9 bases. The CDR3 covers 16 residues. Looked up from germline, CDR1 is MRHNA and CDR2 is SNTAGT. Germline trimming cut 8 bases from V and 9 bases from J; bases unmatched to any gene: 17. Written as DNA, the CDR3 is TGTGCCAGCGCAAGAGCGGGGGGCAAGGGGGTCGGTGAGCAGTTCTTC. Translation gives CASARAGGKGVGEQFF.

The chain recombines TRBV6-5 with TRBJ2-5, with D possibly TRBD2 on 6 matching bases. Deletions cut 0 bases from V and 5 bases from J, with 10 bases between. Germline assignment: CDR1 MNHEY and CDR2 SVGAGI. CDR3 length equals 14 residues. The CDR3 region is CASSYSGGKETQYF. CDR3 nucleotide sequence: TGTGCCAGCAGTTACTCTGGAGGGAAGGAGACCCAGTACTTC.

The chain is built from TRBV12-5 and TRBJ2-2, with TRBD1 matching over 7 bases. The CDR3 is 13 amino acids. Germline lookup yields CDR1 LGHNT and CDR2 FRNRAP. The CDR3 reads CASRQGSTGELFF. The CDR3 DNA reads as TGTGCCTCCCGACAGGGAAGCACCGGGGAGCTGTTTTTT.

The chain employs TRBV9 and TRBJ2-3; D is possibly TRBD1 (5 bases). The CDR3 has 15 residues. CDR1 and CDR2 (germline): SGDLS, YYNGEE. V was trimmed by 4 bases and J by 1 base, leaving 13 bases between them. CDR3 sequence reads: CASSPNRPRTDTQYF. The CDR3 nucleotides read TGTGCCAGCAGCCCGAACAGGCCCCGCACAGATACGCAGTATTTT. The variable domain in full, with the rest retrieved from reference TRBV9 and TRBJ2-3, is DSGVTQTPKHLITATGQRVTLRCSPRSGDLSVYWYQQSLDQGLQFLIQYYNGEERAKGNILERFSAQQFPDLHSELNLSSLELGDSALYFCASSPNRPRTDTQYFGPGTRLTVL.

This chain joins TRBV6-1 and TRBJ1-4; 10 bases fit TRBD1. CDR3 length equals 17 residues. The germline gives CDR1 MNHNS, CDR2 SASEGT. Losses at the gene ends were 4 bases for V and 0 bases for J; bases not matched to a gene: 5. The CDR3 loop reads CASSGQGAGATNEKLFF. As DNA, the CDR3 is TGTGCCAGCAGTGGACAGGGGGCGGGGGCAACTAATGAAAAACTGTTTTTT.

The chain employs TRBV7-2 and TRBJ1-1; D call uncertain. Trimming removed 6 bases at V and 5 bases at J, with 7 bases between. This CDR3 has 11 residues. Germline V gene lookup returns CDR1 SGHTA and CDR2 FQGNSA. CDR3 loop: CASRSSTEAFF. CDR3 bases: TGTGCCAGCAGATCTAGTACTGAAGCTTTCTTT.

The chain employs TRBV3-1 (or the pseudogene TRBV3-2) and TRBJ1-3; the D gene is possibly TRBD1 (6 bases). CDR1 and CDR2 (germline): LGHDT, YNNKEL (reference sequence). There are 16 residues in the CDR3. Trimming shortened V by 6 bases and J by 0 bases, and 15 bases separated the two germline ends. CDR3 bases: TGTGCCAGCAGACCAGGACAGTACCGCTCTGGAAACACCATATATTTT. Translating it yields CASRPGQYRSGNTIYF.

The DNA for the CDR3 is TGTGCCAGCAGTGGGGCAGGGGTCGGCGCTGAAGCTTTCTTT. Translated: CASSGAGVGAEAFF. The rearrangement joins TRBV2 to TRBJ1-1; possible D gene TRBD1, 6 bases. Trimming removed 4 bases from V and 6 bases from J, with 15 bases in between. This CDR3 has 14 residues. Per germline, CDR1 SNHLY and CDR2 FYNNEI.

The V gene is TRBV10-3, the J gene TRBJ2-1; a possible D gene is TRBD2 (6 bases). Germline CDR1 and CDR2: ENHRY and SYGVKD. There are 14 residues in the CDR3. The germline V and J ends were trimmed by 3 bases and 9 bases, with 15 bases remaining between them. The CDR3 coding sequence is TGTGCCATCAGTGATGGGGGGTATAGAAGTGAGCAGTTCTTC. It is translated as CAISDGGYRSEQFF.

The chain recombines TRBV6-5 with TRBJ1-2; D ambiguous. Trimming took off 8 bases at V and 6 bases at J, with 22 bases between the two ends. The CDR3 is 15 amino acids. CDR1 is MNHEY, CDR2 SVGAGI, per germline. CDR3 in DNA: TGTGCCAGCTACGGGTACCAGCCCTTTGGAGATGGCTACACCTTC. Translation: CASYGYQPFGDGYTF.

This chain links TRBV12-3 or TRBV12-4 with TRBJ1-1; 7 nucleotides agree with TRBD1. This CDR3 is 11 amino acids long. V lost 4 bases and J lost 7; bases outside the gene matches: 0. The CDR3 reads CASSSGGEAFF. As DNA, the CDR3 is TGTGCCAGCAGTTCAGGGGGTGAAGCTTTCTTT.